This T cell receptor (beta chain) was found in a study of shared clonotypes between healthy human individuals. Germline V gene lookup returns CDR1 SGDLS and CDR2 YYNGEE. V was pared by 4 bases and J by 5 bases, with 18 bases between. CDR3 length equals 15 residues. The repertoire was sequenced with immunoSEQ multiplex PCR; TCRdb's copy has only in-frame clones and lacks some. This table has about 2.5 million clones, approximately 90% appearing once. This chain links TRBV9 with TRBJ1-1; possibly TRBD1 for D (6 bases). The sequencing sample was made of naive CD4+ T cells from PBMCs. Subset denoted: CD45RA+ positively selected. This receptor was identified in a man in his late teens or twenties in good health. Some clones in this sample may be carry-over from other donors' samples. Here the CDR3 DNA reads TGTGCCAGCAGCTCAAGCGGAGGGGGAGGGACTGAAGCTTTCTTT. It codes for CASSSSGGGGTEAFF.